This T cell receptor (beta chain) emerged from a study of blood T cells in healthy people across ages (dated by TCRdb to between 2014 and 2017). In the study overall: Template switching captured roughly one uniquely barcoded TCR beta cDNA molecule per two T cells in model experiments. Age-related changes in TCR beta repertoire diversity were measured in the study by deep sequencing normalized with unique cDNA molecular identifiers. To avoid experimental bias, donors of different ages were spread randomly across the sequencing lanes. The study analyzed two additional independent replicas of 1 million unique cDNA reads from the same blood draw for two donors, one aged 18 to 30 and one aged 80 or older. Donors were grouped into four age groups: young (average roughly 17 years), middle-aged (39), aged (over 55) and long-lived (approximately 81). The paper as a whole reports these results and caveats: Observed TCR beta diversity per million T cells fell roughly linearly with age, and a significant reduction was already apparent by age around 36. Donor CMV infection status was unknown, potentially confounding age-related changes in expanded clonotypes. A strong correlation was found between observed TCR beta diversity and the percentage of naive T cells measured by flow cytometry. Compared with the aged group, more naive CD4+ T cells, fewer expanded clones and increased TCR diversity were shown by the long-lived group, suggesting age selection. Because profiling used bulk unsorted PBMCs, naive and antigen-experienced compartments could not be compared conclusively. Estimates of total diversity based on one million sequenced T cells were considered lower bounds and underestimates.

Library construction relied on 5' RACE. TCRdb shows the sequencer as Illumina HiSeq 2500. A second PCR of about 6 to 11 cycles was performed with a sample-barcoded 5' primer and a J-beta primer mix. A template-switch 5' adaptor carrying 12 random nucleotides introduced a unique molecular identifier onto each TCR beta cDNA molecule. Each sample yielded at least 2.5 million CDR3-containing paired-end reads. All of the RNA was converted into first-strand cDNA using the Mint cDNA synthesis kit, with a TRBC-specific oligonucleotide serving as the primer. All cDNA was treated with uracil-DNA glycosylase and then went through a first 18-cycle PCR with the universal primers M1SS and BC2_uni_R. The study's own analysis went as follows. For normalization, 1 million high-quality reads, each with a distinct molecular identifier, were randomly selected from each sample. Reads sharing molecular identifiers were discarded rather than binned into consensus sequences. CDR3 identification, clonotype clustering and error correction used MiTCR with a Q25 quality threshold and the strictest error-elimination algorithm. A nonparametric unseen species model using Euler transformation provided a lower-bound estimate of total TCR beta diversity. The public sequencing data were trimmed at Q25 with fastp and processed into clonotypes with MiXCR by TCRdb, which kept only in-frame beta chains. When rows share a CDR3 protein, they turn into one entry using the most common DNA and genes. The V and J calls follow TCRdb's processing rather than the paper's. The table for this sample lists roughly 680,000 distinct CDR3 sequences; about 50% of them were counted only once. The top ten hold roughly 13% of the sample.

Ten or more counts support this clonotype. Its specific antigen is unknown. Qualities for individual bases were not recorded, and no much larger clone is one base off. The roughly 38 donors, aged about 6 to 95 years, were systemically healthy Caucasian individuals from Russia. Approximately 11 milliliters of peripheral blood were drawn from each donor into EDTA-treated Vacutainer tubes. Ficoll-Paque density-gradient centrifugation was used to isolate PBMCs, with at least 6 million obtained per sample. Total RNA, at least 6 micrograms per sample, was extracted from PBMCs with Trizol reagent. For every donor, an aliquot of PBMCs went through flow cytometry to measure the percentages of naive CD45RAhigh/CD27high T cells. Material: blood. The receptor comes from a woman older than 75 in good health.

The CDR3 reads CSVRTAYGYTF. The DNA sequence follows: TGCAGCGTTCGGACAGCCTATGGCTACACCTTC. The receptor chain draws on TRBV29-1 and TRBJ1-2, and the D gene may be TRBD1, 6 bases matching. In the germline V gene, CDR1 corresponds to SQVTM and CDR2 to ANQGSEA. The CDR3 numbers 11 residues from cysteine through phenylalanine. Just the 33-base CDR3 DNA is kept, in frame starting at base 1. Trimming costs V 5 bases and J 4 bases, and their ends lie 8 bases apart.